There are a few counts of the clone carrying this T cell receptor (beta chain). Its specificity is unknown. The data are from a study of cytomegalovirus exposure and HLA in healthy donors. In the study overall: Genotyping of more than 300 donors showed that 80% to 85% belonged to the Caucasian-associated ancestry cluster. Whole-study findings and limits: Near-uniform donor sequencing depth was presumed by presence/absence analyses. With later analysis, a missense DCLRE1C variant became linked to TCR beta V- and J-gene trimming.

The study ran its PCR with 60 Vbeta and 13 Jbeta primers. Clones were sequenced by immunoSEQ multiplex PCR, and TCRdb holds only the in-frame ones, with some missing. Among about 160,000 clones listed, more than 80% were seen once. The CDR3 runs to 19 residues. From germline, CDR1 is LGHNA and CDR2 YNFKEQ. V lost 5 bases and J lost 0; bases outside the gene matches: 15. This receptor was obtained from a woman in her forties or fifties in good health and CMV-seronegative. Material for sequencing was PBMCs. The chain uses TRBV4-2 and TRBJ1-2, with 10 bases matching TRBD1. CDR3 sequence (DNA): TGTGCCAGCAGCACAGACGGACAGGGGGGTGCTTTAGCTAACTATGGCTACACCTTC. Its translation is CASSTDGQGGALANYGYTF.